The present entry profiles one T cell receptor (beta chain) with its context. Its specificity is unknown. This sample was included in a study of identifying expanded T cells in peripheral blood. Study-level results: Over two and four weeks, about 15 and 19 clones changed, versus around 1.3 between replicates. Two-week clone count variance significantly increased as total template count grew.

The assay was immunoSEQ multiplex PCR, and TCRdb's table has in-frame clones only and misses some. The profile shows some 95,000 clones, approximately 84% of them singletons. Germline values: CDR1 LGHNA, CDR2 YSLEER. The germline V and J ends were trimmed by 3 bases and 7 bases, with 21 bases remaining between them. The CDR3 has 17 amino acids. J is TRBJ1-4 and V is TRBV4-3, with D possibly being TRBD1 (6 bases). This TCR was recovered from a person aged 18 to 69 in good health. The sample taken for sequencing was blood. The CDR3 coding sequence is TGCGCCAGCAGCCACGAACCCCCGGGGGCGATTATTGAAAAACTGTTTTTT. This translates into CASSHEPPGAIIEKLFF.